The 28 T cell receptor beta chains below were found in one sample sequenced in a study of post-analysis software for immune sequencing data. Whole-study findings and limits: Patients carried several TRBV segments more frequently than controls did, and TRBV5-6, TRBV5-1 and TRBV20-1 were among them.

Each TCR beta cDNA library carried unique molecular identifiers. TCRdb processed the PCR reads anew with MiXCR; each CDR3 protein has one entry. The data hold 740,000 or so distinct CDR3 sequences, with about 50% observed a single time. No cognate antigen is known for these TCRs. Sequencing input: blood. Source of these receptors: a girl aged 5-17 years with multiple sclerosis.

In the case of this clonotype: A read error may account for a junction end that differs from germline. The chain links TRBV12-3 or TRBV12-4 to TRBJ1-2, with D uncertain. The CDR3 is 13 amino acids. The CDR3 region is CASSLAGRNGCTF. DNA of the CDR3: TGTGCCAGCAGTTTAGCGGGGAGGAATGGCTGCACCTTC.

This clonotype was observed a few times. CDR3 in amino acids: CASSLARGDLYEQYF. The CDR3 region has the DNA TGTGCCAGCAGCTTAGCGCGCGGGGACCTCTACGAGCAGTACTTC. This chain uses TRBV7-2 with TRBJ2-7, with a weak D call TRBD2 (6 bases). Trimming took 0 bases from V and 3 from J, leaving 12 bases between them. The CDR3 length is 15 residues. CDR1 is SGHTA, CDR2 FQGNSA, per germline.

The V call is TRBV20-1, the J call TRBJ2-5; D is ambiguous. Germline CDR1 reads DFQATT; CDR2 reads SNEGSKA (reference sequence). V dropped 5 bases and J dropped 5 bases, with 9 bases sitting between them. The CDR3 covers 11 residues. In DNA form, the CDR3 reads TGCAGTGCTGGGTGGGTCGAGACCCAGTACTTC. Protein sequence: CSAGWVETQYF.

V gene TRBV29-1 combines with J gene TRBJ1-2, with D perhaps TRBD1 (6 bases). Trimming pared 2 bases from V and 0 bases from J, leaving 10 bases between. The CDR3 sequence is 14 residues long. Germline V gives CDR1 SQVTM, CDR2 ANQGSEA. CDR3 region: CSVETGLPNYGYTF. CDR3 DNA sequence: TGCAGCGTTGAAACAGGGCTACCTAACTATGGCTACACCTTC.

In this sample, this clonotype turned up a few times. The gene calls are TRBV7-9 and TRBJ2-7; no reliable D call. Germline V lookup: CDR1 SEHNR, CDR2 FQNEAQ (reference sequence). The CDR3 is 14 amino acids. Trimming took off 4 bases at V and 5 bases at J, with 15 bases between the two ends. In DNA, the CDR3 is TGTGCCAGCAGCTCCGGGTCCGACGCAGACGAGCAGTACTTC. This sequence encodes CASSSGSDADEQYF.

The gene calls are TRBV29-1 and TRBJ1-5; tentatively, D is TRBD1 (5 bases). The germline V and J ends were trimmed by 7 bases and 6 bases, with 16 bases remaining between them. Per germline, CDR1 SQVTM and CDR2 ANQGSEA. The CDR3 is 13 amino acids. CDR3 nucleotides: TGCAGCGCCCGACGAGGGGAAGGTCAGCCCCAGCATTTT. Amino acids: CSARRGEGQPQHF. Looking up the rest from reference TRBV29-1 and TRBJ1-5 gives the full variable domain: SAVISQKPSRDICQRGTSLTIQCQVDSQVTMMFWYRQQPGQSLTLIATANQGSEATYESGFVIDKFPISRPNLTFSTLTVSNMSPEDSSIYLCSARRGEGQPQHFGDGTRLSIL.

This clonotype was observed a handful of times. The junction and the germline gene differ at one end; a read error may be behind it. V usage is TRBV5-1 and J usage is TRBJ2-7; D is undetermined. Germline V gene data show CDR1 as SGHRS and CDR2 as YFSETQ. The CDR3 loop spans 14 amino acids. In DNA form, the CDR3 reads TGTGCCAGCAGCTTGCCGGACCGCTCCTACGAGCAGTACTTC. This sequence encodes CASSLPDRSYEQYF.

The table lists this clonotype with a few counts. V gene TRBV12-3 or TRBV12-4 combines with J gene TRBJ2-1; 9 nucleotides align to TRBD1. Trimming cost V 4 bases and J 9 bases; bases outside gene matches: 4. The CDR3 loop spans 13 amino acids. CDR3 residues: CASSSDRGSEQFF. CDR3 nucleotides: TGTGCCAGCAGTTCGGACAGGGGTTCTGAGCAGTTCTTC.

The chain recombines TRBV20-1 with TRBJ1-6; 10 bases align to TRBD1. V lost 4 bases and J lost 5; bases outside the gene matches: 8. This CDR3 has 16 residues. From germline, CDR1 is DFQATT and CDR2 SNEGSKA (reference sequence). CDR3 region: CSATDRGQINNSPLHF. DNA of the CDR3: TGCAGTGCTACCGACAGGGGGCAAATCAATAATTCACCCCTCCACTTT.

V usage is TRBV29-1 and J usage is TRBJ1-2; weak D call: TRBD1 (6 bases). The CDR3 sequence is 11 residues long. The V gene's germline CDR1 is SQVTM and CDR2 ANQGSEA. V was trimmed by 2 bases and J by 7 bases, leaving 8 bases between them. CDR3 loop: CSVETGSGYTF. DNA for the CDR3: TGCAGCGTTGAAACAGGGAGTGGCTACACCTTC.

This clonotype was seen more than once but under ten times. V and J are TRBV20-1 and TRBJ2-3, with a weak D call TRBD2 (6 bases). Germline values: CDR1 DFQATT, CDR2 SNEGSKA (reference sequence). The germline V and J ends were trimmed by 5 bases and 2 bases, with 17 bases remaining between them. The CDR3 length is 15 residues. In nucleotides, the CDR3 is TGCAGTGCTCCGGCTGGTAGCGGATACACAGATACGCAGTATTTT. The encoded protein is CSAPAGSGYTDTQYF.

The sample holds a few counts of this clonotype. V is TRBV24-1 and J is TRBJ2-5, with D perhaps given as TRBD1 or TRBD2 (5 bases each). Trimming removed 4 bases from V and 2 bases from J, with 13 bases in between. The CDR3 extends over 15 amino acids. CDR1 is KGHDR, CDR2 SFDVKD, per germline. The CDR3 DNA sequence: TGTGCCACCAGTGACCCCCGGGGCCCTCAAGAGACCCAGTACTTC. Translating it yields CATSDPRGPQETQYF.

The sample holds a few counts of this clonotype. The rearrangement joins TRBV20-1 to TRBJ1-2; perhaps TRBD1 as D (6 bases). The CDR3 spans 12 residues. V lost 5 bases and J 2 bases, leaving 9 bases between the germline ends. Looked up from germline, CDR1 is DFQATT and CDR2 is SNEGSKA (reference sequence). In nucleotides, the CDR3 is TGCAGTGCTTCCAGGGGAAACTATGGCTACACCTTC. Residues: CSASRGNYGYTF.

This clonotype was picked up one time. This chain uses TRBV12-3 or TRBV12-4 with TRBJ2-1; perhaps TRBD2 as D (6 bases). The CDR3 is 16 residues long. Trimming cost V 8 bases and J 0 bases, with 17 bases left between them. The CDR3: CASLWRGGPSYNEQFF. CDR3 nucleotide sequence: TGTGCCAGCCTATGGCGGGGCGGCCCCTCCTACAATGAGCAGTTCTTC.

The rearrangement joins TRBV25-1 to TRBJ2-7, with D unresolved. The germline gives CDR1 MGHDK, CDR2 SYGVNS. The CDR3 extends over 11 amino acids. V gave up 7 bases and J gave up 6 bases, with 10 bases separating them. CDR3 DNA: TGTGCCAGCACCGTGGGCTCCGAGCAGTACTTC. This encodes CASTVGSEQYF.

V and J are TRBV6-5 and TRBJ1-4; possible D gene TRBD1, 5 bases. The CDR3 has 15 residues. Germline assignment: CDR1 MNHEY and CDR2 SVGAGI. Trimming shortened V by 2 bases and J by 0 bases, and 7 bases separated the two germline ends. CDR3 nucleotide sequence: TGTGCCAGCAGTTACGGACACACAACTAATGAAAAACTGTTTTTT. Translation: CASSYGHTTNEKLFF.

This sequence joins TRBV5-4 and TRBJ1-2; D gene unclear. V lost 0 bases and J lost 0, with 12 bases in between. This CDR3 has 16 residues. CDR1 and CDR2 (germline): SGHNT, YYREEE (reference sequence). CDR3 in amino acids: CASSLVGQSTNYGYTF. In nucleotides, the CDR3 is TGTGCCAGCAGCTTGGTAGGGCAGAGCACTAACTATGGCTACACCTTC.

For this clonotype: At one of its ends the junction is not consistent with the germline gene, which may arise from a read error. Here the CDR3 DNA reads TGTGCCAGCAGCCCGAGACAGGGAACAGATGCGCAGTATTTT. This gives the protein CASSPRQGTDAQYF. The chain has TRBV12-3 or TRBV12-4 and TRBJ2-3; 7 nucleotides line up with TRBD1. This CDR3 region has 14 residues.

This clonotype appeared once. The gene calls are TRBV6-5 and TRBJ2-1; D perhaps matches TRBD1 (6 bases). Between the trimmed V and J ends, which lost 0 bases and 10 bases, there was a span of 16 bases. From germline, CDR1 is MNHEY and CDR2 SVGAGI. The CDR3 spans 15 residues. The CDR3 region is CASSYSGLARGEQFF. The CDR3 bases are TGTGCCAGCAGTTACTCCGGGCTAGCCAGGGGAGAGCAGTTCTTC.

The CDR3 coding sequence is TGCAGTGCTCCTTGGACGGGGAGGGGTATACTCGAGCAGTACTTC. Protein product: CSAPWTGRGILEQYF. The chain joins TRBV20-1 to TRBJ2-7; the match to TRBD2 covers 7 bases. The CDR3 consists of 15 residues. The junction had 16 bases not matched to a gene; V was cut back by 5 bases and J by 6 bases. Per the germline V gene, CDR1 is DFQATT and CDR2 is SNEGSKA (reference sequence).

This clonotype has only a few counts. The rearrangement uses TRBV20-1 and TRBJ2-7, with D possibly being TRBD1 (5 bases). The length of the CDR3 is 14 residues. Germline values: CDR1 DFQATT, CDR2 SNEGSKA (reference sequence). Trimming cost V 0 bases and J 2 bases, with 11 bases left between them. CDR3 sequence reads: CSARDLRATYEQYF. CDR3 sequence (DNA): TGCAGTGCTAGAGACCTCAGGGCGACCTACGAGCAGTACTTC.

This chain connects TRBV20-1 to TRBJ2-3, with 14 bases matching TRBD2. Germline CDR1 and CDR2: DFQATT and SNEGSKA (reference sequence). The CDR3 is made up of 17 amino acids. Trimming at V came to 6 bases and at J to 6 bases, leaving 14 bases not matched to a gene. The DNA of the CDR3 is TGCAGTGCCCGAGGACTAGCGGGAGGCCCCCACTTGGATACGCAGTATTTT. This codes for CSARGLAGGPHLDTQYF.

The chain uses TRBV20-1 and TRBJ1-2; 8 bases are a match to TRBD1. The CDR3 runs 14 residues. The J segment lost 6 bases and the V segment lost 4 bases, leaving 10 bases of the junction unmatched. The V gene's germline CDR1 is DFQATT and CDR2 SNEGSKA (reference sequence). The CDR3 loop is CSATRRQGSHGYTF. DNA of the CDR3: TGCAGTGCTACTCGACGACAGGGGTCCCATGGCTACACCTTC.

This clonotype was counted a few times. V usage is TRBV6-5 and J usage is TRBJ2-6, with unresolved D. Germline CDR1 is MNHEY and CDR2 is SVGAGI. The CDR3 is made up of 16 amino acids. V lost 0 bases and J 2 bases, leaving 8 bases between the germline ends. CDR3 residues: CASSYSRATGANVLTF. The CDR3, as DNA: TGTGCCAGCAGTTACTCGAGAGCAACTGGGGCCAACGTCCTGACTTTC.

The sample holds a few counts of this clonotype. V usage is TRBV7-7 and J usage is TRBJ2-3; TRBD2 matches at 7 bases. This CDR3 has 17 amino acids. V lost 3 bases, J lost 2 bases, and 11 bases stayed unmatched. Germline V gene data show CDR1 as SSHAT and CDR2 as FNYEAQ (reference sequence). The CDR3, as DNA: TGTGCCAGCAGCTTGGCCCCCGCTAGCGGTTCCACAGATACGCAGTATTTT. Its translation is CASSLAPASGSTDTQYF.

Worth noting for this clonotype: At one end, the junction sequence differs from germline, possibly due to a read error. V and J are TRBV18 and TRBJ2-5; 7 bases are a match to TRBD1. The germline gives CDR1 KGHSH, CDR2 LQKENI. There are 15 residues in the CDR3. The CDR3 reads CASSPGTGAPFEQYF. CDR3 DNA: TGTGCCAGCTCACCAGGCACAGGGGCCCCCTTCGAGCAGTATTTC.

The chain carries TRBV5-1 and TRBJ2-4, with D possibly called TRBD1 or TRBD2 (5 bases each). Germline CDR1 and CDR2: SGHRS and YFSETQ. The CDR3 is 13 residues long. Between the trimmed V and J ends, which lost 0 bases and 8 bases, there was a span of 9 bases. CDR3 sequence reads: CASSLDRGHIQYF. The CDR3 DNA reads TGCGCCAGCAGCTTGGACCGGGGACACATTCAGTACTTC.

A single count supports this clonotype. V usage is TRBV5-1 and J usage is TRBJ2-1; 7 bases are shared with TRBD2. This CDR3 comprises 15 residues. V dropped 4 bases and J dropped 8; count of bases not matched to a gene: 12. The germline V gene encodes CDR1 SGHRS and CDR2 YFSETQ. CDR3 DNA sequence: TGCGCCAGCAGCCCGGGACTAATGATAGGAGATGAGCAGTTCTTC. Translating gives CASSPGLMIGDEQFF.